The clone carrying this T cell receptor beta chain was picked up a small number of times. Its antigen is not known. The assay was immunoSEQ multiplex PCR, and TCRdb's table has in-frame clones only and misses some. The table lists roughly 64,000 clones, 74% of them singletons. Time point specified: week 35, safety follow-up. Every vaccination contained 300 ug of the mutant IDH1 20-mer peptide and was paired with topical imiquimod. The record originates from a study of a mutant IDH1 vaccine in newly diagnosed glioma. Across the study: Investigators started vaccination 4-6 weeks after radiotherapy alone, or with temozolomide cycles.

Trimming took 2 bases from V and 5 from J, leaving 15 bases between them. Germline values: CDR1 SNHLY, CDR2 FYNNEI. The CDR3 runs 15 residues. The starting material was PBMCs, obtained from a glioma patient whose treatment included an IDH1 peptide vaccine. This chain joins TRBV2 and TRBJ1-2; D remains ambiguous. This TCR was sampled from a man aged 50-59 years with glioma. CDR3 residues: CASSESEGPLYGYTF. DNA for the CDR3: TGTGCCAGCAGTGAAAGCGAGGGCCCCTTGTATGGCTACACCTTC.